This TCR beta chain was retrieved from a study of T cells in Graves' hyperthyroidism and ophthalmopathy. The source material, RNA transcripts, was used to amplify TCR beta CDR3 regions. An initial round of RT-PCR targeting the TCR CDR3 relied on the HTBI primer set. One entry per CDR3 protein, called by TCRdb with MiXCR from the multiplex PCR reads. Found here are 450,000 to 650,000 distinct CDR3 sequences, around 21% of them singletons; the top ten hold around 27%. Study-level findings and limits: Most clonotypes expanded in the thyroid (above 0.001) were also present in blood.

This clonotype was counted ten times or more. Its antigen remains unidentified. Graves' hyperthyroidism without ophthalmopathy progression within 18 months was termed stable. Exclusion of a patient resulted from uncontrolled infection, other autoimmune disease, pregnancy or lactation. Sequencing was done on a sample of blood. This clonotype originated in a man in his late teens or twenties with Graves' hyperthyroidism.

The CDR3 loop reads CATTWRQGAKRPTYGYTF. The CDR3 DNA reads TGCGCCACCACGTGGCGACAGGGGGCGAAGCGCCCGACCTATGGCTACACCTTC. The V and J genes are TRBV5-1 and TRBJ1-2, with TRBD1 matching 10 bases. The CDR3 consists of 18 residues. J was trimmed by 4 bases and V by 9 bases; bases with no gene match: 21. Germline V gene lookup returns CDR1 SGHRS and CDR2 YFSETQ.